The clone carrying this T cell receptor beta chain has ten or more counts. This entry is derived from a study of early T cells in non-severe SARS-CoV-2 infection. Germline lookup yields CDR1 MGHRA and CDR2 YSYEKL. Trimming removed 4 bases at V and 7 bases at J, with 19 bases between. The CDR3 has 15 residues. TCRdb independently ran MiXCR on the 5' RACE reads; one entry per CDR3 protein. This table has some 46,000 distinct CDR3 sequences, approximately 8.5% appearing once. The source material was whole blood. This chain uses TRBV4-1 with TRBJ1-1, with a weak D call TRBD1 (5 bases). The receptor was derived from an adult who was a healthcare worker with PCR-confirmed SARS-CoV-2 infection or an uninfected control (not recorded which). The CDR3 loop reads CASSRTGTPPFEAFF. The CDR3 nucleotides read TGCGCCAGCAGCCGTACCGGGACGCCACCTTTTGAAGCTTTCTTT.